Listed below are T cell receptor beta chains from one sample, sequenced in a study of blood T cell repertoires in COVID-19. Clones were sequenced by immunoSEQ multiplex PCR, and TCRdb holds only the in-frame ones, with some missing. The sample lists hundreds of thousands of clones, more than 80% occurring once. What was sequenced was peripheral blood. The receptors here all came from a woman older than 75 with COVID-19, enrolled during active disease. Both conserved end residues are part of each CDR3. A D gene is named only where the DNA matches it firmly. Expanded clones get a size class; other rows say once, few or many, or leave the size out.

d_gene: TRBD2; j_gene: TRBJ2-1; v_gene: TRBV7-9; abundance: -; CDR3aa: CASSLLASSYNEQFF; CDR3nt: TGTGCCAGCAGCCTACTAGCGTCCTCCTACAATGAGCAGTTCTTC
d_gene: TRBD1; j_gene: TRBJ1-2; v_gene: TRBV10-3; abundance: -; CDR3aa: CAIKSGQGASGYTF; CDR3nt: TGTGCCATCAAGTCTGGGCAGGGGGCCTCTGGCTACACCTTC
d_gene: -; j_gene: TRBJ2-4; v_gene: TRBV19; abundance: -; CDR3aa: CASSIVQGASSIQYF; CDR3nt: TGTGCCAGTAGTATAGTCCAAGGGGCGAGTAGCATTCAGTACTTC
d_gene: -; j_gene: TRBJ1-2; v_gene: TRBV5-1; abundance: once; CDR3aa: CASSLTGLSVGYTF; CDR3nt: TGCGCCAGCAGCTTGACAGGGCTTTCGGTTGGCTACACCTTC
d_gene: -; j_gene: TRBJ2-5; v_gene: TRBV5-1; abundance: -; CDR3aa: CASSLVGEWETQYF; CDR3nt: TGCGCCAGCAGCTTGGTCGGGGAGTGGGAGACCCAGTACTTC
d_gene: TRBD2; j_gene: TRBJ2-1; v_gene: TRBV7-2; abundance: -; CDR3aa: CASSLEGLAHYYNEQFF; CDR3nt: TGTGCCAGCAGCTTAGAGGGACTAGCACATTACTACAATGAGCAGTTCTTC
d_gene: -; j_gene: TRBJ1-2; v_gene: TRBV19; abundance: -; CDR3aa: CASSLRDTWTF; CDR3nt: TGTGCCAGTAGTTTGAGGGATACGTGGACCTTC
d_gene: -; j_gene: TRBJ2-3; v_gene: TRBV5-1; abundance: -; CDR3aa: CASSPALPPQYF; CDR3nt: TGCGCCAGCAGCCCAGCACTACCCCCGCAGTATTTT
d_gene: -; j_gene: TRBJ1-6; v_gene: TRBV6-5; abundance: -; CDR3aa: CASSYVDSYNSPLHF; CDR3nt: TGTGCCAGCAGTTACGTAGACTCCTATAATTCACCCCTCCACTTT
d_gene: -; j_gene: TRBJ2-7; v_gene: TRBV7-2; abundance: -; CDR3aa: CASSLRVYEQYF; CDR3nt: TGTGCCAGCAGCTTACGCGTCTACGAGCAGTACTTC
d_gene: TRBD2; j_gene: TRBJ2-7; v_gene: TRBV6-6; abundance: -; CDR3aa: CASSSIGAGSYEQYF; CDR3nt: TGTGCCAGCAGTTCCATCGGAGCGGGGTCCTACGAGCAGTACTTC
d_gene: -; j_gene: TRBJ2-7; v_gene: TRBV29-1; abundance: -; CDR3aa: CSVRLDYEQYF; CDR3nt: TGCAGCGTGCGACTAGACTACGAGCAGTACTTC
d_gene: -; j_gene: TRBJ2-4; v_gene: TRBV6-2/TRBV6-3; abundance: -; CDR3aa: CASSPTAQLAKNIQYF; CDR3nt: TGTGCCAGCAGTCCGACAGCCCAACTAGCCAAAAACATTCAGTACTTC
d_gene: -; j_gene: TRBJ1-1; v_gene: TRBV27; abundance: few; CDR3aa: CASSFTYMRTEAFF; CDR3nt: TGTGCCAGCAGTTTTACGTATATGAGGACTGAAGCTTTCTTT
d_gene: TRBD2; j_gene: TRBJ2-1; v_gene: TRBV5-1; abundance: once; CDR3aa: CASRGGTSGFKEQFF; CDR3nt: TGCGCCAGCAGGGGAGGGACTAGCGGGTTCAAAGAGCAGTTCTTC
d_gene: -; j_gene: TRBJ2-1; v_gene: TRBV7-2; abundance: -; CDR3aa: CASSLDLLVGEQFF; CDR3nt: TGTGCCAGCAGCTTAGACCTCCTAGTTGGTGAGCAGTTCTTC